A single sample gave rise to the 8 T cell receptor beta chains below, sequenced in a study of shared clonotypes between healthy human individuals. Method: immunoSEQ multiplex PCR; TCRdb's copy keeps in-frame clones and lacks some. This table has 450,000 to 500,000 clones, approximately 82% appearing once. The sequencing input was PBMCs. These receptor sequences come from a woman in her thirties or forties in good health. Some clones in this sample may be carry-over from other donors' samples.

J is TRBJ2-1 and V is TRBV2; D gene uncertain. The CDR3 consists of 13 residues. Germline loops: CDR1 SNHLY, CDR2 FYNNEI. V was pared by 6 bases and J by 4 bases, with 10 bases between. The CDR3 reads CASSRAAYNEQFF. CDR3 sequence (DNA): TGTGCCAGCAGCCGAGCAGCTTACAATGAGCAGTTCTTC.

The chain recombines TRBV7-2 with TRBJ1-5; 8 bases line up with TRBD1. With 5 bases clipped from V and 6 bases from J, the junction kept 9 bases outside the gene matches. Germline CDR1 SGHTA, CDR2 FQGNSA. The CDR3 is 15 residues long. The CDR3 sequence: CASSIGQGRGQPQHF. The CDR3 DNA follows: TGTGCCAGCAGCATAGGACAGGGACGGGGTCAGCCCCAGCATTTT.

This clone was found many times. The chain has TRBV6-4 and TRBJ2-1, with TRBD2 matching over 11 bases. The CDR3 runs 15 residues. Germline CDR1 MRHNA, CDR2 SNTAGT. Trimming took 6 bases from V and 7 from J; bases not matched to a gene: 8. This CDR3 reads CASSQTSGSANEQFF. The DNA of the CDR3 is TGTGCCAGCAGCCAAACTAGCGGGAGCGCGAATGAGCAGTTCTTC.

The rearrangement links TRBV7-3 to TRBJ2-4, with 8 bases that match TRBD1. The V gene end was trimmed by 4 bases and the J gene end by 0 bases; junction bases not matched to a gene: 8. Germline-derived CDR1 and CDR2 are SGHTA and FQGTGA. The length of the CDR3 is 17 residues. CDR3 bases: TGTGCCAGCAGCTCCCACAGGGGGTACCTAGCCAAAAACATTCAGTACTTC. It translates to CASSSHRGYLAKNIQYF.

This rearrangement joins TRBV4-1 to TRBJ2-2, with unresolved D. This CDR3 region has 15 residues. V dropped 1 base and J dropped 6 bases, with 12 bases sitting between them. CDR1 is MGHRA and CDR2 is YSYEKL in the germline V gene. The CDR3: CASSQVSPPSGELFF. The CDR3 nucleotides are TGCGCCAGCAGCCAAGTTTCCCCCCCCTCCGGGGAGCTGTTTTTT.

As regards this clone: Other DNA sequences in this sample translate to the same CDR3. The chain employs TRBV7-2 and TRBJ2-3; D unresolved. Germline values: CDR1 SGHTA, CDR2 FQGNSA. The CDR3 is made up of 15 amino acids. V was cut by 1 base and J by 2 bases, with 10 bases left in between. CDR3: CASSLGGRNTDTQYF. CDR3 in DNA: TGTGCCAGCAGCTTAGGTGGCAGGAACACAGATACGCAGTATTTT.

The gene calls are TRBV15 and TRBJ2-7; the D gene is possibly TRBD1 (6 bases). Trimming shortened V by 2 bases and J by 3 bases, and 11 bases separated the two germline ends. The CDR3 has 14 residues. Per germline, CDR1 LNHNV and CDR2 YYDKDF (reference sequence). CDR3 in DNA: TGTGCCACCAGCAGAATTACAGGGAACTACGAGCAGTACTTC. This encodes CATSRITGNYEQYF.

This clone was found a few times. CDR3 region: CASSLRASGDYGYTF. The CDR3 DNA sequence: TGTGCCAGCAGCTTACGGGCCTCTGGGGACTATGGCTACACCTTC. V gene TRBV7-9 combines with J gene TRBJ1-2; unclear D gene. The CDR3 extends over 15 amino acids. Per germline, CDR1 SEHNR and CDR2 FQNEAQ (reference sequence). The V and J ends lost 2 bases and 3 bases respectively, with 13 bases between them.